This T cell receptor beta chain was documented in a study of T cells expressing NK-cell markers. On the study more broadly: It was sorted CD3+CD56+NKG2C+, CD3+CD56+NKG2C- and CD3+CD56-NKG2C+ T cells that supplied the TCR beta repertoires. Seven sequenced donors out of eight were HCMV-seropositive, one seronegative.

TCRdb re-called the 5' RACE reads and catalogs CDR3 proteins one per entry, DNA excluded. The table lists about 370,000 distinct CDR3 sequences. The CDR3 runs to 15 residues. The germline CDR1 and CDR2 sequences are MNHEY and SVGAGI. Comments on this clonotype: Its specificity is not known.

Points from the study as a whole: HCMV specificity of the expanded NKG2C+ T cell clones was not established. Of the CD8+ T cells in more than five donors, roughly 1.0-7.5% belonged to dominant NKG2C+ clonotypes.

This receptor was taken from a woman in her fifties or sixties in good health. The V and J genes are TRBV6-5 and TRBJ1-6; TCRdb names TRBD1, which stays unverified in the absence of DNA. The sequenced material came from blood T cells: a sorted CD56 or NKG2C T cell subset, CD4+ or CD8+ T cells, or bulk PBMC T cells (not recorded which). CDR3 protein: CATGPGLGYGSPLHF.